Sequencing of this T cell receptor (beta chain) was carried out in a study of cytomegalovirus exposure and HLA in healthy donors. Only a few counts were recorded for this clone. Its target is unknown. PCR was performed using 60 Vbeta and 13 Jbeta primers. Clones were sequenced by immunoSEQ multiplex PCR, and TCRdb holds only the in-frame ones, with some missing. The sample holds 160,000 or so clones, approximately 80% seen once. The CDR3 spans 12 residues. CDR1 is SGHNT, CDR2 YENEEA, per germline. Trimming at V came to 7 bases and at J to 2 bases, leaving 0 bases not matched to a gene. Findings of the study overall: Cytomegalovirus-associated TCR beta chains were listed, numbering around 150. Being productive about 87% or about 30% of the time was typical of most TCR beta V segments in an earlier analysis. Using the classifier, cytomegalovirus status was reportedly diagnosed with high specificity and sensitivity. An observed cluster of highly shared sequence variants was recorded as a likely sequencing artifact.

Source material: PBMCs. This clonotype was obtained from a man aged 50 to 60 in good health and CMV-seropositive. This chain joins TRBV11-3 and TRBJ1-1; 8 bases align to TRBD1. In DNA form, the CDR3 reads TGTGCCAGCACAGGGGGCAACACTGAAGCTTTCTTT. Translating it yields CASTGGNTEAFF.